This T cell receptor beta chain was captured in a study of PD-L1 blockade in urothelial cancer. The overall study: Atezolizumab therapy began for patients in 2014, dosed at 1,200 mg intravenously every 3 weeks. Previous chemotherapy exposure amounted to 0 to 3 regimens for patients.

TCRdb's copy holds only in-frame clones and misses some; the assay was immunoSEQ multiplex PCR. The sample shows about 43,000 clones, 83% of them seen only once. This clone was counted a few times. The CDR3 runs to 15 residues. Trimming cost V 6 bases and J 2 bases, with 14 bases left between them. Germline V lookup: CDR1 MGHRA, CDR2 YSYEKL. Documented time point: peripheral blood 6 weeks after treatment start. Patients' cancers were locally advanced or metastatic urothelial carcinomas. The TCR was taken from a man aged 60-69 years with urothelial cancer. Here the sequenced sample was PBMCs, taken around atezolizumab (anti-PD-L1) treatment. J is TRBJ1-3 and V is TRBV4-1; no firm D call. The CDR3 sequence: CASSHTFAPGNTIYF. In DNA form, the CDR3 reads TGCGCCAGCAGTCACACCTTCGCTCCTGGAAACACCATATATTTT.